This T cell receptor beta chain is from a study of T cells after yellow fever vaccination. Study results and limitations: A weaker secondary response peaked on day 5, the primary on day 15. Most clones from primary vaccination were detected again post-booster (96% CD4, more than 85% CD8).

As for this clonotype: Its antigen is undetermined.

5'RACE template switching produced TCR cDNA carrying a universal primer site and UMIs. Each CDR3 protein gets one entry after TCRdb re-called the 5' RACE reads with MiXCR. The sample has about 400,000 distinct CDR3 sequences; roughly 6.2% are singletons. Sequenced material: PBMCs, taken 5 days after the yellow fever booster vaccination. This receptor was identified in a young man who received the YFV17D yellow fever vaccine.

The CDR3 reads CASSSPQSSPYEQYF. CDR3 DNA: TGTGCCAGCAGTTCCCCCCAATCCTCACCCTACGAGCAGTACTTC. The chain employs TRBV6-5 and TRBJ2-7; D is uncertain. The CDR3 runs to 15 residues. Germline CDR1 is MNHEY and CDR2 is SVGAGI. V dropped 4 bases and J dropped 2 bases, with 15 bases sitting between them.